These T cell receptor beta chains were read from a single sample in a study of blood T cell repertoires in COVID-19. Libraries were prepared by immunoSEQ multiplex PCR; TCRdb keeps only in-frame clonotypes and omits some of them. The sample has almost 200,000 clones; around 85% are singletons. The sequenced sample consisted of peripheral blood. The receptors stem from a man between 60 and 75 years old with COVID-19, enrolled during active disease. Both conserved end residues are part of each CDR3.

len: 14
v_gene: TRBV20-1
j_gene: TRBJ2-5
CDR3aa: CSASRLANGETQYF

len: 16
v_gene: TRBV5-4
j_gene: TRBJ2-3
CDR3aa: CASSIGLAGSTDTQYF

len: 15
v_gene: TRBV27
j_gene: TRBJ2-5
CDR3aa: CASSRRLAGWETQYF

len: 16
v_gene: TRBV15
j_gene: TRBJ1-3
CDR3aa: CATSRGAGSQGNTIYF

len: 11
v_gene: TRBV27
j_gene: TRBJ2-5
CDR3aa: CASSWRETQYF

len: 11
v_gene: TRBV24-1
j_gene: TRBJ1-1
CDR3aa: CATSVGGEAFF

len: 14
v_gene: TRBV4-2
j_gene: TRBJ1-2
CDR3aa: CASSPGGADYGYTF

len: 13
v_gene: TRBV5-1
j_gene: TRBJ2-1
CDR3aa: CASSRDLYNEQFF

len: 17
v_gene: TRBV5-5
j_gene: TRBJ2-2
CDR3aa: CASSLEGAGGRTGELFF

len: 16
v_gene: TRBV7-9
j_gene: TRBJ2-1
CDR3aa: CASSLAGGPSYNEQFF

len: 13
v_gene: TRBV5-1
j_gene: TRBJ1-1
CDR3aa: CASSSGLDTEAFF

len: 16
v_gene: TRBV6-2/TRBV6-3
j_gene: TRBJ1-1
CDR3aa: CASSYSSRLGNTEAFF

len: 13
v_gene: TRBV5-1
j_gene: TRBJ1-5
CDR3aa: CASSPGGTQPQHF

len: 13
v_gene: TRBV2
j_gene: TRBJ2-1
CDR3aa: CASTRQGGNEQFF

len: 14
v_gene: TRBV4-3
j_gene: TRBJ1-2
CDR3aa: CASSPTGTNYGYTF

len: 14
v_gene: TRBV4-1
j_gene: TRBJ1-4
CDR3aa: CASSPGAGHEKLFF

len: 16
v_gene: TRBV28
j_gene: TRBJ2-3
CDR3aa: CASSPTGTSGTDTQYF

len: 17
v_gene: TRBV4-2
j_gene: TRBJ2-1
CDR3aa: CASSRRLAGDSYNEQFF

len: 14
v_gene: TRBV19
j_gene: TRBJ1-2
CDR3aa: CASSPAGGNYGYTF

len: 13
v_gene: TRBV12-3/TRBV12-4
j_gene: TRBJ1-1
CDR3aa: CASSRGHNTEAFF

len: 15
v_gene: TRBV28
j_gene: TRBJ1-3
CDR3aa: CASNPPAGAGNTIYF

len: 15
v_gene: TRBV4-2
j_gene: TRBJ1-1
CDR3aa: CASSPGAGGGTEAFF

len: 15
v_gene: TRBV27
j_gene: TRBJ1-5
CDR3aa: CASSLGGASHQPQHF

len: 14
v_gene: TRBV10-3
j_gene: TRBJ2-3
CDR3aa: CAISDDSRTDTQYF

len: 12
v_gene: TRBV30
j_gene: TRBJ1-3
CDR3aa: CAWQTAVRAIYF

len: 16
v_gene: TRBV30
j_gene: TRBJ1-5
CDR3aa: CAWRVKETGGYQPQHF

len: 15
v_gene: TRBV7-2
j_gene: TRBJ2-7
CDR3aa: CASSPRTGAPYEQYF

len: 14
v_gene: TRBV27
j_gene: TRBJ2-7
CDR3aa: CASSSPRSSYEQYF

len: 13
v_gene: TRBV18
j_gene: TRBJ1-4
CDR3aa: CASSPGTGGKLFF

len: 15
v_gene: TRBV18
j_gene: TRBJ2-5
CDR3aa: CASSPARDRGETQYF

len: 15
v_gene: TRBV30
j_gene: TRBJ1-2
CDR3aa: CAWTLGGARNYGYTF

len: 12
v_gene: TRBV2
j_gene: TRBJ2-3
CDR3aa: CASAWGPDTQYF

len: 15
v_gene: TRBV28
j_gene: TRBJ2-1
CDR3aa: CASSPGQGALNEQFF

len: 17
v_gene: TRBV12-5
j_gene: TRBJ1-1
CDR3aa: CASGLGGQAMMNTEAFF

len: 14
v_gene: TRBV10-2
j_gene: TRBJ1-1
CDR3aa: CASRGQGAGTEAFF

len: 11
v_gene: TRBV12-3/TRBV12-4
j_gene: TRBJ1-2
CDR3aa: CASSLMEGYTF

len: 14
v_gene: TRBV7-9
j_gene: TRBJ1-1
CDR3aa: CASSSVTANTEAFF

len: 13
v_gene: TRBV10-3
j_gene: TRBJ2-7
CDR3aa: CATNTPPGGEQYF

len: 16
v_gene: TRBV5-4
j_gene: TRBJ2-1
CDR3aa: CASSLGGPMGHNEQFF

len: 14
v_gene: TRBV27
j_gene: TRBJ2-7
CDR3aa: CASSLSSQGIEQYF

len: 15
v_gene: TRBV7-2
j_gene: TRBJ1-5
CDR3aa: CASSPGQPRGQPQHF